Below, 10 T cell receptor beta chains from the same sample are listed, as sequenced in a study of T cells of healthy individuals. TCRdb ran MiXCR on the 5' RACE reads and lists one entry per CDR3 protein. Of approximately 50,000 distinct CDR3 sequences in the sample, 14% to 15% were seen once. These receptor sequences come from a human donor in good health.

The table lists this clonotype with many counts. The gene calls are TRBV5-1 and TRBJ2-3, with 11 bases identical to TRBD2. The CDR3 sequence is 16 residues long. Germline CDR1 SGHRS, CDR2 YFSETQ. After removal of 1 base from V and 4 bases from J, the junction contained 5 bases not matched to a gene. The CDR3 is CASSLTSGSSPDTQYF. DNA for the CDR3: TGCGCCAGCAGCTTGACTAGCGGGAGTTCCCCAGATACGCAGTATTTT.

This clonotype was seen ten or more times. This chain connects TRBV5-4 to TRBJ2-2; TRBD1 aligns across 7 bases. The V gene end was trimmed by 3 bases and the J gene end by 4 bases; junction bases not matched to a gene: 3. CDR1 is SGHNT and CDR2 is YYREEE in the germline V gene (reference sequence). The CDR3 extends over 14 amino acids. Here the CDR3 reads CASSWTGTTGELFF. The CDR3 DNA reads as TGTGCCAGCAGCTGGACAGGTACCACCGGGGAGCTGTTTTTT.

The chain recombines TRBV29-1 with TRBJ2-7; TRBD1 aligns across 9 bases. Germline V gene sequence: CDR1 SQVTM, CDR2 ANQGSEA. Trimming cost V 1 base and J 0 bases; bases outside gene matches: 7. The CDR3 is 16 residues long. This CDR3 reads CSVEGADRGPSYEQYF. In DNA form, the CDR3 reads TGCAGCGTTGAAGGGGCGGACAGGGGTCCCTCCTACGAGCAGTACTTC.

This clonotype has more than one count but fewer than ten. The rearrangement uses TRBV7-9 and TRBJ2-1; 8 bases line up with TRBD2. This CDR3 contains 13 residues. The junction had 11 bases not matched to a gene; V was cut back by 4 bases and J by 15 bases. Germline assignment: CDR1 SEHNR and CDR2 FQNEAQ (reference sequence). CDR3 residues: CASSSPGRGATFF. The CDR3 DNA reads as TGTGCCAGCAGCTCCCCCGGGCGGGGGGCAACGTTCTTC.

This clonotype was counted at least ten times. The V and J genes are TRBV4-3 and TRBJ2-3; D is perhaps TRBD1 (5 bases). V was clipped by 0 bases and J by 3 bases, with 16 bases between them. Germline CDR1 is LGHNA and CDR2 is YSLEER. This CDR3 has 17 amino acids. CDR3 residues: CASSQDASRGETDTQYF. In DNA, the CDR3 is TGCGCCAGCAGCCAAGATGCGTCAAGGGGTGAAACAGATACGCAGTATTTT.

This clonotype was found a few times. The rearrangement uses TRBV6-1 and TRBJ1-5; D is ambiguous. The V gene lost 2 bases and the J gene lost 2 bases, with 10 bases spanning the gap. Per the germline V gene, CDR1 is MNHNS and CDR2 is SASEGT. The CDR3 runs 15 residues. CDR3 sequence reads: CASSEMNGGNQPQHF. The CDR3, as DNA: TGTGCCAGCAGTGAAATGAATGGTGGCAATCAGCCCCAGCATTTT.

The rearrangement joins TRBV10-3 to TRBJ2-1, with D uncertain. Germline-derived CDR1 and CDR2 are ENHRY and SYGVKD. Trimming cost V 7 bases and J 9 bases, with 13 bases left between them. This CDR3 is 12 amino acids long. The CDR3 bases are TGTGCCATCATATCGTATGTGGGTGAGCAGTTCTTC. It yields the protein CAIISYVGEQFF.

V gene TRBV7-9 combines with J gene TRBJ1-1, with 8 bases aligning to TRBD1. From germline, CDR1 is SEHNR and CDR2 FQNEAQ (reference sequence). The ends lost 7 bases at V and 3 bases at J; junction bases unmatched: 19. There are 18 residues in the CDR3. The CDR3 protein is CASNDGQGAGRGHTEAFF. The CDR3 DNA reads TGTGCCAGCAACGATGGACAGGGCGCCGGAAGAGGTCACACTGAAGCTTTCTTT. The full variable domain, completed using reference TRBV7-9 and TRBJ1-1, is DTGVSQNPRHKITKRGQNVTFRCDPISEHNRLYWYRQTLGQGPEFLTYFQNEAQLEKSRLLSDRFSAERPKGSFSTLEIQRTEQGDSAMYLCASNDGQGAGRGHTEAFFGQGTRLTVV.

The CDR3: CSAGYRGSAEAFF. CDR3 DNA: TGCAGTGCTGGCTACAGGGGATCCGCTGAAGCTTTCTTT. The chain employs TRBV20-1 and TRBJ1-1, with 7 bases matching TRBD1. There are 13 residues in the CDR3. Germline CDR1 is DFQATT and CDR2 is SNEGSKA (reference sequence). V lost 5 bases and J lost 6; bases outside the gene matches: 9.

This clonotype was recorded at least ten times. J is TRBJ1-3 and V is TRBV6-5, with D maybe TRBD1 (5 bases). Looked up from germline, CDR1 is MNHEY and CDR2 is SVGAGI. The CDR3 is made up of 15 amino acids. V was clipped by 4 bases and J by 0 bases, with 10 bases between them. The CDR3 nucleotides are TGTGCCAGCAGTTCCGGGACTTACTCTGGAAACACCATATATTTT. It specifies CASSSGTYSGNTIYF.